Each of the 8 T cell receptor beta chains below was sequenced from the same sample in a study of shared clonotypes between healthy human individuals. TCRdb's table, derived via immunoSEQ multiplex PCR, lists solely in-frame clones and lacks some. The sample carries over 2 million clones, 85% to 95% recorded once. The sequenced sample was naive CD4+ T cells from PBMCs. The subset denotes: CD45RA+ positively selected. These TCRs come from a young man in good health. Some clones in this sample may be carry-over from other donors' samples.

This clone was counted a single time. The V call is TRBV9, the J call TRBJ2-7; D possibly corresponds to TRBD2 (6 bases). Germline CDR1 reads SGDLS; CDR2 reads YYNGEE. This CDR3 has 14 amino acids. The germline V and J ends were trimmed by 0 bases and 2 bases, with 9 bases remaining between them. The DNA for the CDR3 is TGTGCCAGCAGCGTAGCTAGCGTACCCTACGAGCAGTACTTC. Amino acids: CASSVASVPYEQYF.

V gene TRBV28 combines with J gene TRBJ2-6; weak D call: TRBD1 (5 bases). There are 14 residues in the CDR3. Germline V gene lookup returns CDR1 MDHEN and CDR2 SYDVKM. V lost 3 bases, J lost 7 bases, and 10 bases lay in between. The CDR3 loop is CASSFQGRANVLTF. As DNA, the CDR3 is TGTGCCAGCAGTTTCCAGGGAAGAGCCAACGTCCTGACTTTC.

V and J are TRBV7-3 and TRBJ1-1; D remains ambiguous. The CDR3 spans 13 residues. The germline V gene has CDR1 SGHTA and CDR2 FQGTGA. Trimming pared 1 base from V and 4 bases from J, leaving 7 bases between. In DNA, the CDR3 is TGTGCCAGCAGCTTAAGGGGTACCACTGAAGCTTTCTTT. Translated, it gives CASSLRGTTEAFF.

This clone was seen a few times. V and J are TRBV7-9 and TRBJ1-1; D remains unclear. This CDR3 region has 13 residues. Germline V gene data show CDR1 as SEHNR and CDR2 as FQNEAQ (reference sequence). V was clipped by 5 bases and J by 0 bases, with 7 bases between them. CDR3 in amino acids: CASSQEMNTEAFF. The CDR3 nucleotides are TGTGCCAGCAGCCAGGAGATGAACACTGAAGCTTTCTTT.

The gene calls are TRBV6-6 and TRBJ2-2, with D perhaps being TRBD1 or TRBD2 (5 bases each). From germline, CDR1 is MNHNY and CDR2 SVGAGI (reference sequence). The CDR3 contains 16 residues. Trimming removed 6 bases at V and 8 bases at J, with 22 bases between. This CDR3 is CASRTGTGEAVGELFF. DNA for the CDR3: TGTGCCAGCAGGACCGGGACGGGTGAGGCCGTGGGGGAGCTGTTTTTT.

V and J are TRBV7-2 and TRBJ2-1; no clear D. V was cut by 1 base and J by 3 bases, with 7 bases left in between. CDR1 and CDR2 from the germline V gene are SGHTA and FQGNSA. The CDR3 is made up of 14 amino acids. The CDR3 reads CASSLVGFYNEQFF. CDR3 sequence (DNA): TGTGCCAGCAGCTTAGTGGGTTTCTACAATGAGCAGTTCTTC.

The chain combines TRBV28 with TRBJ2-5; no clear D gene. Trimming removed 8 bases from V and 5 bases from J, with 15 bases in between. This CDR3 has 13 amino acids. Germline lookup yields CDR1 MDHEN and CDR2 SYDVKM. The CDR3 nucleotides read TGTGCCAGCGGGCCTGGCGGCCGGGAGACCCAGTACTTC. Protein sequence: CASGPGGRETQYF.

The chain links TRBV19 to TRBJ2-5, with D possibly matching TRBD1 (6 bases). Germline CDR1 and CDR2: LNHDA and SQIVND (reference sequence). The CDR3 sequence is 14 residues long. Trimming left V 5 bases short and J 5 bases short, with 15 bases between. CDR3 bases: TGTGCCAGTAGTTCTACAGGGAGTTGGGAGACCCAGTACTTC. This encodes CASSSTGSWETQYF.